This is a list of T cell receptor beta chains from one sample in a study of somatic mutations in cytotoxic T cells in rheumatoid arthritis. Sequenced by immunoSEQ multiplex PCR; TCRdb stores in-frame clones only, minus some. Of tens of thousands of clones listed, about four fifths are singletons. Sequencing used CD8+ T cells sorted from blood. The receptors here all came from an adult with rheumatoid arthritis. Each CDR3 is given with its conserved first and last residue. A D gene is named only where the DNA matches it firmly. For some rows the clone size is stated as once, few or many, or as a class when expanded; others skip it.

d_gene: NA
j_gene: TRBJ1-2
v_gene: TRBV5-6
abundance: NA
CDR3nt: TGTGCCAGCAGCCCCGGGCAGGGAGTCTATGGCTACACCTTC
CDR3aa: CASSPGQGVYGYTF

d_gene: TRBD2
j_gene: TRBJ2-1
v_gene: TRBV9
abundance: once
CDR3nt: TGTGCCAGCAGCGTAGCCGCGGGGGGCGGTGGTAATGAGCAGTTCTTC
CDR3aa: CASSVAAGGGGNEQFF

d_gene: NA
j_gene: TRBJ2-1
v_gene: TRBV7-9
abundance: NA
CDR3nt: TGTGCCAGCAGCCCCGTGGGGGCTGATGAGCAGTTCTTC
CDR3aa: CASSPVGADEQFF

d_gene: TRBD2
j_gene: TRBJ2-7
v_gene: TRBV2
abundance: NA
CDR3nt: TGTGCCAGCAGTCCACTAGCGGGGGCCTACGAGCAGTACTTC
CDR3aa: CASSPLAGAYEQYF

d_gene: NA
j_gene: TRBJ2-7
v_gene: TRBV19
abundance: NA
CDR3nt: TGTGCCAGTAGCCCTGGGTCGTCCGAGCAGTACTTC
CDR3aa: CASSPGSSEQYF

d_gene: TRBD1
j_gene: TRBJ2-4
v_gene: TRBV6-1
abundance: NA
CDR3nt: TGTGCCAGCAGTGAACCGACAGGGGCGGTCAAAAACATTCAGTACTTC
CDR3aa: CASSEPTGAVKNIQYF

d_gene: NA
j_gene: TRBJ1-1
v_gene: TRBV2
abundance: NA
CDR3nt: TGTGCCAGCAGTGGGACACCCGCCACTGAAGCTTTCTTT
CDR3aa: CASSGTPATEAFF

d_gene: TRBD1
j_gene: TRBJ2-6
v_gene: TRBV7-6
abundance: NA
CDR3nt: TGTGCCAGCAGCTTAGGACAGGGACCAAACGGGGCCAACGTCCTGACTTTC
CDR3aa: CASSLGQGPNGANVLTF

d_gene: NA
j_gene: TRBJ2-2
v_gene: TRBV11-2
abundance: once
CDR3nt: TGTGCCAGCAGCTTACGACAGACCAACACCGGGGAGCTGTTTTTT
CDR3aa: CASSLRQTNTGELFF

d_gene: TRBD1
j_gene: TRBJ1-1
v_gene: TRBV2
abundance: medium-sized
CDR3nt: TGTGCCAGCAGTGACTCGTTCGGACAGGGTGTCATGAACACTGAAGCTTTCTTT
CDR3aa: CASSDSFGQGVMNTEAFF

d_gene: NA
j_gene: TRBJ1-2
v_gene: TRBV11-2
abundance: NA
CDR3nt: TGTGCCAGCAGCTCCCGACCTTACAGGTTTGGCTACACCTTC
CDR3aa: CASSSRPYRFGYTF

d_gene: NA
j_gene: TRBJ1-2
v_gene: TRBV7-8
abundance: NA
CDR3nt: TGTGCCAGCAGCTTAAAGGGGTTGGGGGGAGGACTTTATGGCTACACCTTC
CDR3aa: CASSLKGLGGGLYGYTF

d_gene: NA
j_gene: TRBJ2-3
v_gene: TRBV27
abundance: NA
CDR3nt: TGTGCCAGCAGTCCCGAAAGGGGGTCGACAGATACGCAGTATTTT
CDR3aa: CASSPERGSTDTQYF

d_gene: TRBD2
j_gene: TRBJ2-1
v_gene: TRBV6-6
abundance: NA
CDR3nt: TGTGCCAGCAGTTACTTAGGGGAGGGCCCCTACAATGAGCAGTTCTTC
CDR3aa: CASSYLGEGPYNEQFF

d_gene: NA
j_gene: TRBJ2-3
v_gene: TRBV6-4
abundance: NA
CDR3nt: TGTGCCAGCAGCGCCGGGACTTCAACCACAGATACGCAGTATTTT
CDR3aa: CASSAGTSTTDTQYF